The clone carrying this T cell receptor (beta chain) appeared a few times. Every donor contributed around 10 milliliters of peripheral blood by blood draw. For the second PCR, which ran for 7 to 11 cycles, a sample-barcoded 5' primer and a J-beta primer mix were used. Via MiXCR, TCRdb re-called the 5' RACE reads, giving one row per CDR3 protein. The table shows approximately 780,000 distinct CDR3 sequences, with about a quarter occurring only once. V lost 3 bases to trimming and J lost 5 bases, with 7 bases between them. The CDR3 loop spans 12 amino acids. This sample is part of a study of blood T cells in healthy people across ages. The same data also went into a second study, on T cells of mothers and their children.

The sequence was collected from a boy between 10 and 17 years old in good health. V usage is TRBV12-3 or TRBV12-4 and J usage is TRBJ2-5; D call uncertain. Sequencing input: blood. The CDR3 nucleotides are TGTGCCAGCAGTTTGACACTCGAGACCCAGTACTTC. It codes for CASSLTLETQYF.